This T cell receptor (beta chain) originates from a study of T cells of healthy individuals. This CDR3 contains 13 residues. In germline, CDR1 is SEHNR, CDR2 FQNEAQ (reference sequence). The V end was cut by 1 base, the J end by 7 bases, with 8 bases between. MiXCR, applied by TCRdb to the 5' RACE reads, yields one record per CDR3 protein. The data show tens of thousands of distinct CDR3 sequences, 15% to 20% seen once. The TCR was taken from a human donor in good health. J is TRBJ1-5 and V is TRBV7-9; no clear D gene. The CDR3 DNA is TGTGCCAGCAGCTTAGTGGCGGACCAGCCCCAGCATTTT. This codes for CASSLVADQPQHF. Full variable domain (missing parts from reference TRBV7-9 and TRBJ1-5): DTGVSQNPRHKITKRGQNVTFRCDPISEHNRLYWYRQTLGQGPEFLTYFQNEAQLEKSRLLSDRFSAERPKGSFSTLEIQRTEQGDSAMYLCASSLVADQPQHFGDGTRLSIL.